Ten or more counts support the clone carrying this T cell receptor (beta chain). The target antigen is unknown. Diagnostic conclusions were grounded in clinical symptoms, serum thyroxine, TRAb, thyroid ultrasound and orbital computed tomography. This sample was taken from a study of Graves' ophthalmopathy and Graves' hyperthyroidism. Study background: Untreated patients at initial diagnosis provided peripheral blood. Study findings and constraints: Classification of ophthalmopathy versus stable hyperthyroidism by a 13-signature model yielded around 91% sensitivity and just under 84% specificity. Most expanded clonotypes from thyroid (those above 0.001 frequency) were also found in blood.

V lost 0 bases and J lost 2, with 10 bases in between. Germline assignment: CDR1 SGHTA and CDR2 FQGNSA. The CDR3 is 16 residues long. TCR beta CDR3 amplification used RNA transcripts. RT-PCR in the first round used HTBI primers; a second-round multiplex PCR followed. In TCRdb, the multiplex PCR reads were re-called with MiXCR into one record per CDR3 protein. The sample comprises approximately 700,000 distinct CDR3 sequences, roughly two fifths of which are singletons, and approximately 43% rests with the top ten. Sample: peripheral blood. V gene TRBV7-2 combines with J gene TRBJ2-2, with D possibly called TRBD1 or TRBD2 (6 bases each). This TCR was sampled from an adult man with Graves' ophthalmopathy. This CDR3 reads CASSLAGGRNTGELFF. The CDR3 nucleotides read TGTGCCAGCAGCTTAGCTGGGGGGCGCAACACCGGGGAGCTGTTTTTT.